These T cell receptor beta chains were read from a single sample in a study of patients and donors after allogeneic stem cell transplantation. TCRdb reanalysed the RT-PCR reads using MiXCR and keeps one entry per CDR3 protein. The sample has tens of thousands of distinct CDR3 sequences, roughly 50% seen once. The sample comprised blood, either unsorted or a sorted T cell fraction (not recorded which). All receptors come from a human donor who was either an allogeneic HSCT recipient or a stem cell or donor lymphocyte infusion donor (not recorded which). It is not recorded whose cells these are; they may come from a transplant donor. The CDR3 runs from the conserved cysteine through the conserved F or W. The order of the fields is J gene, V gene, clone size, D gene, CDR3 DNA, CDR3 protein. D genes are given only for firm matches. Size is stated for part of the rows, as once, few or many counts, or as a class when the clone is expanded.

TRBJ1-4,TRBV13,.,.,TGTGCCAGCAGAGACAGTTCTGAAAAACTGTTTTTT,CASRDSSEKLFF
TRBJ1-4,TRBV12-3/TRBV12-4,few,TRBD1,TGTGCCAGCAGTTCCGACAGGGCCCCTAATTTAGAACTGTTTTTT,CASSSDRAPNLELFF
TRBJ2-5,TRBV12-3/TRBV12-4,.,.,TGTGCCAGCAGTTACCGGGACTCCGTCCTCGGATCCCAGTACTTC,CASSYRDSVLGSQYF
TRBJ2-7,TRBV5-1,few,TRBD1,TGCGCCAGCGAGTTGGGACAGGGACTTTACGAGCAGTACTTC,CASELGQGLYEQYF
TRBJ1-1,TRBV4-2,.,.,TGTGCCAGCAGCCAAGGCCCAGGGGCAGTGACTGAAGCTTTCTTT,CASSQGPGAVTEAFF
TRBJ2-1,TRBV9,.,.,TGTGCCAGCAGCGTAGCTGGGGGGGGGCCGTTGAACAATGAGCAGTTCTTC,CASSVAGGGPLNNEQFF
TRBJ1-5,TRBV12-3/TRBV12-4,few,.,TGTGCCAGCAGTTTAGGGGGGGCCACTCAGCCCCAGCATTTT,CASSLGGATQPQHF
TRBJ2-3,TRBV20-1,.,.,TGCAGTGTTGGGAACTCGATCACAGATACGCAGTATTTT,CSVGNSITDTQYF
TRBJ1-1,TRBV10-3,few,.,TGTGCCATCAGTGCCCACCAGGGTCGTTCCACTGAAGCTTTCTTT,CAISAHQGRSTEAFF
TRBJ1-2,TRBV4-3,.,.,TGCGCCAGCAGCCACGCCAGTGCGGGGGGGACTGGCTACACCTTC,CASSHASAGGTGYTF
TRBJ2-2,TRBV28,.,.,TGTGCCAGCAGTTTATTGTTCCGGCACACCGGGGAGCTGTTTTTT,CASSLLFRHTGELFF
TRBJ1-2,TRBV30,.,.,TGTGCGGAGGTCGGTGATGGCTACACCTTC,CAEVGDGYTF
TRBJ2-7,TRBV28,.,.,TGTGCCAGCAGTTTGCTCTACCCAAATCCAAACGAGCAGTACTTC,CASSLLYPNPNEQYF
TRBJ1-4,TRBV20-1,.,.,TGCAGTGCCAGGACCTCGGGCAATCCTAATGAAAAACTGTTTTTT,CSARTSGNPNEKLFF
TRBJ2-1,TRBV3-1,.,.,TGTGCCAGCAGCCACGGAGGGAATGAGCAGTTCTTC,CASSHGGNEQFF
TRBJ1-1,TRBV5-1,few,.,TGCGCCAGCAGCTTGTCCCGGGGGACCCTGAACACTGAAGCTTTCTTT,CASSLSRGTLNTEAFF
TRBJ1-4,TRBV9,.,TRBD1,TGTGCCAGCAGCGCGACAGGGGTAAATGAAAAACTGTTTTTT,CASSATGVNEKLFF
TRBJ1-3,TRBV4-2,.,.,TGTGCCAGCCGCACTTACTCTGGAAACACCATATATTTT,CASRTYSGNTIYF
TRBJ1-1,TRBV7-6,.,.,TGTGCCAGCAGCTTAGCAGGGGACACTGAAGCTTTCTTT,CASSLAGDTEAFF
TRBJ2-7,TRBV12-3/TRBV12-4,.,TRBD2,TGTGCCAGCAGCCCACATCTAGCGGGGTCCTACGAGCAGTACTTC,CASSPHLAGSYEQYF
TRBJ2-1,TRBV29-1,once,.,TGCAGCGTTGAAGTCTCCGGGACTCGCTCCTACAATGAGCAGTTCTTC,CSVEVSGTRSYNEQFF
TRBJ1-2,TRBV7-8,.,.,TGTGCCAGCAGCGTCCGGGACGCGTATGGCTACACCTTC,CASSVRDAYGYTF
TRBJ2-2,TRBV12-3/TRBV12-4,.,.,TGTGCCAGCAGTTTCTGGGACACCGGGGAGCTGTTTTTT,CASSFWDTGELFF